The clone carrying this TCR beta chain was detected once. Its antigen is unidentified. The data stem from a study of OX40 agonist ivuxolimab in advanced cancers. The CDR3 is 14 residues long. V was cut by 7 bases and J by 3 bases, with 15 bases left in between. Germline lookup yields CDR1 MNHEY and CDR2 SMNVEV (reference sequence). Exclusion applied to patients with autoimmune disease history or systemic immunosuppression. General study points: Both blood CD4+ and CD8+ T cells showed clonal growth by week 6 at 0.1 to 3.0 mg/kg. Low levels of normalized T-cell clonal expansion also appeared in some nonresponders.

Assay used: immunoSEQ multiplex PCR; TCRdb lists only in-frame clones, some missing. The sample carries approximately 49,000 clones, around 80% recorded once. The input for sequencing was CD4+ or CD8+ T cells sorted from blood, taken in a trial of the OX40 agonist ivuxolimab. The chain has TRBV27 and TRBJ2-5; possibly TRBD1 or TRBD2 for D (5 bases each). This receptor was obtained from an adult with an advanced solid tumor such as melanoma, head and neck, liver or kidney cancer. CDR3 coding DNA: TGTGCCAGCATGGGCCGGGGCGAGAAAGAGACCCAGTACTTC. It translates to CASMGRGEKETQYF.